These 7 T cell receptor beta chains were all obtained from the same sample, sequenced in a study of T cells in Graves' hyperthyroidism and ophthalmopathy. The source material, RNA transcripts, was used to amplify TCR beta CDR3 regions. First-round RT-PCR of the TCR CDR3 relied on the HTBI primer set. TCRdb called the multiplex PCR reads again in MiXCR, with one record for every CDR3 protein. The table shows about 560,000 distinct CDR3 sequences, with approximately 14% occurring only once. The sequenced material came from blood. The receptor source for this set is a woman aged 25 to 45 with Graves' hyperthyroidism.

This rearrangement joins TRBV28 to TRBJ2-3, with 8 bases aligning to TRBD2. Germline CDR1 and CDR2: MDHEN and SYDVKM. There are 13 residues in the CDR3. V shed 3 bases and J 12 bases; nucleotides not matched to a gene: 8. The CDR3 region is CASSLLAGMGQYF. Written as DNA, the CDR3 is TGTGCCAGCAGTTTGTTAGCGGGAATGGGACAGTATTTT.

Many counts were recorded for this clonotype. The rearrangement links TRBV2 to TRBJ1-6; 7 bases map to TRBD1. CDR1 and CDR2 (germline): SNHLY, FYNNEI. The CDR3 length is 15 residues. V was pared by 3 bases and J by 10 bases, with 9 bases of the junction left unmatched. The CDR3 spells CASSDDRVNRSPLHF. The CDR3 nucleotides are TGTGCCAGCAGTGACGACAGGGTCAATCGGTCACCCCTCCACTTT.

In this sample, this clonotype turned up many times. V usage is TRBV18 and J usage is TRBJ2-5; D gene ambiguous. The CDR3 has 13 residues. The V end was cut by 0 bases, the J end by 4 bases, with 6 bases between. From germline, CDR1 is KGHSH and CDR2 LQKENI. CDR3 sequence: CASSPPSSETQYF. CDR3 coding DNA: TGTGCCAGCTCACCACCATCTTCAGAGACCCAGTACTTC.

This clonotype was picked up many times. The chain recombines TRBV20-1 with TRBJ2-3, with 7 bases lining up with TRBD2. The J segment lost 1 base and the V segment lost 3 bases, leaving 7 bases of the junction unmatched. The CDR3 runs to 15 residues. From germline, CDR1 is DFQATT and CDR2 SNEGSKA (reference sequence). CDR3: CSARDLAGRTDTQYF. In nucleotides, the CDR3 is TGCAGTGCTAGGGACTTAGCGGGCCGCACAGATACGCAGTATTTT.

This clonotype was found many times. The chain uses TRBV6-1 and TRBJ2-1; TRBD2 agrees at 11 bases. This CDR3 has 16 amino acids. Germline V gene sequence: CDR1 MNHNS, CDR2 SASEGT. The junction had 10 bases not matched to a gene; V was cut back by 3 bases and J by 9 bases. The CDR3 DNA sequence: TGTGCCAGCAGTGAGCCTCTTAGCGGGAGGGCGAGTGAGCAGTTCTTC. Translation gives CASSEPLSGRASEQFF.

This clonotype has just a few counts. This chain connects TRBV7-9 to TRBJ1-2, with a weak D call TRBD1 (5 bases). The CDR3 covers 16 residues. Germline V gene data show CDR1 as SEHNR and CDR2 as FQNEAQ (reference sequence). Trimming took off 0 bases at V and 0 bases at J, with 11 bases between the two ends. CDR3 in amino acids: CASSLAVDTANYGYTF. The CDR3 coding sequence is TGTGCCAGCAGCTTAGCGGTGGACACAGCTAACTATGGCTACACCTTC.

This clonotype was seen ten or more times. This chain joins TRBV30 and TRBJ2-2; D is unresolved. Germline V lookup: CDR1 GTSNPN, CDR2 SVGIG (reference sequence). The length of the CDR3 is 12 residues. V lost 4 bases and J lost 6, with 9 bases in between. The CDR3 loop is CAWTSSAGELFF. CDR3 bases: TGTGCCTGGACTTCTTCCGCCGGGGAGCTGTTTTTT. Based on the CDR3 plus reference TRBV30 and TRBJ2-2, the full variable domain is SQTIHQWPATLVQPVGSPLSLECTVEGTSNPNLYWYRQAAGRGLQLLFYSVGIGQISSEVPQNLSASRPQDRQFILSSKKLLLSDSGFYLCAWTSSAGELFFGEGSRLTVL.